This TCR beta chain was profiled in a study of cytomegalovirus exposure and HLA in healthy donors. Findings and caveats of the study: Earlier analysis found most TCR beta V segments productive about 90% or about 30% of the time. Reports indicated that the classifier achieved high specificity and sensitivity in diagnosing cytomegalovirus status.

Trimming cost V 5 bases and J 0 bases, with 23 bases left between them. The CDR3 runs 18 residues. Germline assignment: CDR1 MNHEY and CDR2 SMNVEV (reference sequence). The PCR used 60 Vbeta and 13 Jbeta primers. Per the original data handling: A follow-up analysis tallied some 80 million unique TCR beta chains, roughly 11 million shared. Libraries were prepared by immunoSEQ multiplex PCR; TCRdb keeps only in-frame clonotypes and omits some of them. From that table come the V and J calls and clone size; the DNA was used to work out D and trimming. The table records 150,000 to 200,000 clones, roughly 80% of them present only once. This clone appeared a single time. The target antigen is unknown.

The receptor was isolated from a male donor in good health and CMV-seropositive. This rearrangement joins TRBV27 to TRBJ2-7, with D perhaps matching TRBD2 (6 bases). The sequencing input was PBMCs. CDR3 loop: CASSRYPSGGDLSYEQYF. As DNA, the CDR3 is TGTGCCAGCAGTCGATACCCGTCCGGGGGAGATCTCTCCTACGAGCAGTACTTC.